The present T cell receptor (beta chain) was sequenced within a study of blood T cells in healthy people across ages. Whole-study findings and limits: Those diversity estimates obtained from one million T cells were thought to be underestimates. Measured against age, TCR beta diversity per million T cells decreased in a roughly linear manner. For the donors, CMV status was unknown and possibly confounded expanded clonotype changes.

Sample-barcoded 5' priming and a J-beta primer mix drove a second PCR of about 6 to 12 cycles. Each cDNA molecule was tagged by a template-switch adaptor with 12 random nucleotides. TCRdb passed the 5' RACE reads through MiXCR, listing each CDR3 protein once. The profile shows some 1.5 million distinct CDR3 sequences, about 28% of them singletons. This clonotype was counted only a few times. Its antigen remains unidentified. This CDR3 region has 16 residues. Trimming removed 1 base from V and 1 base from J, with 11 bases in between. V usage is TRBV12-3 or TRBV12-4 and J usage is TRBJ1-5; D uncertain. The receptor comes from a woman aged 25 to 39 in good health. The sequenced material came from blood. CDR3 DNA sequence: TGTGCCAGCAGTTTAGGAGGACCGGGGAGCAATCAGCCCCAGCATTTT. Translation gives CASSLGGPGSNQPQHF.